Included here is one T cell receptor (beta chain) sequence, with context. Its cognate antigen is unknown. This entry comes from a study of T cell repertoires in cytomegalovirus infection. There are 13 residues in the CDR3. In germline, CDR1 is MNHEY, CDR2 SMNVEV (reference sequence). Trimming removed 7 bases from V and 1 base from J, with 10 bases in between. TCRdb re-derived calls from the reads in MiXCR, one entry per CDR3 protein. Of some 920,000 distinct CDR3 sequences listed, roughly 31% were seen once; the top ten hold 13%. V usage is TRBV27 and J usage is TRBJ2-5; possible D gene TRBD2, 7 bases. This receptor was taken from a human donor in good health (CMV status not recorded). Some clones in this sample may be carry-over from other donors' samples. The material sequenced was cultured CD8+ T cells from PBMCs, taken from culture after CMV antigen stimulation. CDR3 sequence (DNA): TGTGCCAGCAAGGGGGGGTCCCAAGAGACCCAGTACTTC. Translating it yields CASKGGSQETQYF.